This T cell receptor beta chain was obtained from a study of tissue T cells after allogeneic stem cell transplantation. The study's findings and limits: TCR repertoires tracked anatomic similarity, regardless of disease or transplant status. Across patients, clones rarely overlapped, yet motif clusters were shared tissue-specifically.

Repertoires were generated with immunoSEQ multiplex PCR, while TCRdb's copy carries only in-frame clones and drops some. The sample yields around 25,000 clones, roughly nine tenths seen once. The CDR3 loop spans 16 amino acids. V shed 3 bases and J 4 bases; nucleotides not matched to a gene: 11. Germline-derived CDR1 and CDR2 are SGHTA and FQGTGA. Note on this clone: Its antigen is not identified.

The starting material was blood, obtained before transplantation. The TCR sequence derives from a male donor aged 60 or over who later had graft-versus-host disease after an allogeneic stem cell transplant. The chain recombines TRBV7-3 with TRBJ2-5; 7 nucleotides line up with TRBD2. The CDR3 spells CASSLNYGLGRETQYF. In nucleotides, the CDR3 is TGTGCCAGCAGCTTGAATTACGGACTAGGCCGAGAGACCCAGTACTTC.